These T cell receptor beta chains were read from a single sample in a study of regulatory T cells in long-lasting Graves disease. TCRdb processed the multiplex PCR reads anew with MiXCR; each CDR3 protein has one entry. The sample holds about 360,000 distinct CDR3 sequences, roughly 17% seen once. These same data were also listed under a study on T cells in Graves' hyperthyroidism and ophthalmopathy.

The sample consisted of peripheral blood mononuclear cells (PBMCs), taken at new diagnosis, from a patient treated with antithyroid drugs. Source of these receptors: a woman between 18 and 29 years old with Graves disease. Both conserved end residues are part of each CDR3. Fields, in order: clone size, D gene, V gene, J gene, CDR3 protein, CDR3 DNA. A D gene is named only where the DNA matches it firmly. Only part of the rows carry a size: once, few, many, or a class if the clone is expanded.

many	NA	TRBV30	TRBJ1-1	CAWSVMGAEAFF	TGTGCCTGGAGTGTTATGGGGGCTGAAGCTTTCTTT
many	NA	TRBV28	TRBJ2-5	CASSGGLPGGTQYF	TGTGCCAGCTCTGGGGGGCTCCCTGGCGGGACCCAGTACTTC
few	NA	TRBV28	TRBJ2-7	CASSLGRFGEQYF	TGTGCCAGCAGTTTGGGGAGGTTCGGCGAGCAGTACTTC
NA	TRBD1	TRBV2	TRBJ1-2	CASSLGDRGRTRYGYTF	TGTGCCAGCAGCTTGGGGGACAGGGGAAGGACTCGCTATGGCTACACCTTC
many	TRBD2	TRBV7-9	TRBJ2-2	CASSLTSGSDDGELFF	TGTGCCAGCAGCTTGACTAGCGGGAGTGACGACGGGGAGCTGTTTTTT
many	NA	TRBV19	TRBJ2-7	CASSMAPQAYEQYF	TGTGCCAGTAGTATGGCTCCTCAAGCCTACGAGCAGTACTTC
few	NA	TRBV19	TRBJ2-1	CASSISEAEEQFF	TGTGCCAGTAGTATATCGGAGGCTGAAGAGCAGTTCTTC
many	TRBD2	TRBV6-1	TRBJ2-2	CASSEVGGTSGRITGELFF	TGTGCCAGCAGTGAAGTTGGGGGGACTAGCGGGAGGATTACCGGGGAGCTGTTTTTT
many	TRBD2	TRBV28	TRBJ2-1	CASSLLAGSLSHEQFF	TGTGCCAGCAGTTTGTTAGCGGGGAGCTTATCTCATGAGCAGTTCTTC
many	NA	TRBV30	TRBJ2-7	CAWSPGITYEQYF	TGTGCCTGGAGTCCGGGAATAACCTACGAGCAGTACTTC
many	TRBD1	TRBV5-1	TRBJ1-1	CASSSTGDMNTEAFF	TGCGCCAGCAGCTCGACAGGGGACATGAACACTGAAGCTTTCTTT